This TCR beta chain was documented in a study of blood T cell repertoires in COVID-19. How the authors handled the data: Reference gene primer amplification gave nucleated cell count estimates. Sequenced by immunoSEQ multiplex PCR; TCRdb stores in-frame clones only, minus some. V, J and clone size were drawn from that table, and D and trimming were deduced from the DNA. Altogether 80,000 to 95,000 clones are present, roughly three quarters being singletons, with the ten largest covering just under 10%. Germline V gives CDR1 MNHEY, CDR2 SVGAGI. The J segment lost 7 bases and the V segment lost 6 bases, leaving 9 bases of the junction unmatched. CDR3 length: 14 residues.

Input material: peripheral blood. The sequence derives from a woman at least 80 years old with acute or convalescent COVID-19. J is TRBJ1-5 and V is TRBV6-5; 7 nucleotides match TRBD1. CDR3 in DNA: TGTGCCAGCAGGAATACAGGGGAGAGGCAGCCCCAGCATTTT. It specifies CASRNTGERQPQHF.